This T cell receptor beta chain came from a study of T cells after yellow fever vaccination. At the level of the study: Each low-cell-number fraction was prepared by means of SMART-Seq v4 Ultra Low Input. Whole-study findings and limits: A faster peak, day 5 versus 15, was reached by the weaker secondary response. Abundant clonotypes from the bulk population could have been carried over as contaminants into FACS-sorted repertoires.

This clonotype was picked up a small number of times. Antigen: not known. This CDR3 region has 14 residues. CDR1 and CDR2 from the germline V gene are LGHDT and YNNKEL (reference sequence). The ends lost 8 bases at V and 8 bases at J; junction bases unmatched: 13. TCRdb recomputed calls from the 5' RACE reads with MiXCR, one row per CDR3 protein. There are under 300,000 distinct CDR3 sequences in the sample; roughly 6.3% occur only once, and about 0.95% lies in the top ten. V and J are TRBV3-1 and TRBJ1-2; 8 bases agree with TRBD1. The specimen was CD4+ T cells sorted from PBMCs, collected on the day of the yellow fever booster vaccination. This receptor was taken from a man between 25 and 39 years old who received the YFV17D yellow fever vaccine. CDR3 protein: CASREQGGIGGYTF. CDR3 nucleotides: TGTGCCAGCCGGGAACAGGGGGGCATTGGCGGCTACACCTTC.